This passage covers 28 T cell receptor beta chains from one sample sequenced in a study of preoperative IRX-2 immunotherapy in early breast cancer. Profiling relied on immunoSEQ multiplex PCR, and the TCRdb table lists in-frame clones only, not all of them. This sample carries roughly 4,900 clones, about 76% of them seen once, and the ten largest clones take about 14%. As to treatment: preoperative locoregional IRX-2 cytokine immunotherapy. Specimen: tumor tissue, collected before IRX-2 immunotherapy. These receptors were taken from a human donor with breast cancer.

The rearrangement links TRBV18 to TRBJ2-7; 8 bases align to TRBD1. This CDR3 has 14 amino acids. Germline values: CDR1 KGHSH, CDR2 LQKENI. V gave up 2 bases and J gave up 3 bases; unmatched junction bases: 3. CDR3 residues: CASSPTGGNYEQYF. CDR3 bases: TGTGCCAGCTCACCAACAGGGGGGAACTACGAGCAGTACTTC.

CDR3 coding DNA: TGTGCCACCCGGGCCCTGGTCTCTGGAAACACCATATATTTT. Encoded protein: CATRALVSGNTIYF. The chain recombines TRBV6-8 with TRBJ1-3, with D uncertain. V lost 10 bases and J lost 0, with 13 bases in between. The CDR3 covers 14 residues. From germline, CDR1 is MNHGY and CDR2 SAAAGT.

V and J are TRBV6-8 and TRBJ2-3; 13 nucleotides align to TRBD2. V was pared by 6 bases and J by 3 bases, with 18 bases of the junction left unmatched. The germline V gene has CDR1 MNHGY and CDR2 SAAAGT. This CDR3 has 20 amino acids. This CDR3 is CASRAQSGLAGEIGTDTQYF. Written as DNA, the CDR3 is TGTGCCAGCAGGGCGCAATCAGGACTAGCGGGAGAAATTGGTACAGATACGCAGTATTTT.

This rearrangement joins TRBV28 to TRBJ1-2; D may be TRBD1 (5 bases). Germline lookup yields CDR1 MDHEN and CDR2 SYDVKM. The CDR3 consists of 18 residues. V shed 5 bases and J shed 1 base, with 23 bases lying between them. CDR3 DNA: TGTGCCAGCAGTCGAGTTTGGGACGGCCTTTATTTTAACTATGGCTACACCTTC. Its protein is CASSRVWDGLYFNYGYTF.

This sequence joins TRBV5-1 and TRBJ1-3; D perhaps matches TRBD1 (5 bases). Germline CDR1 reads SGHRS; CDR2 reads YFSETQ. This CDR3 contains 17 residues. Trimming removed 0 bases from V and 1 base from J, with 14 bases in between. The CDR3 coding sequence is TGCGCCAGCAGCTTGGGATCCTCGGGGGTTTCTGGAAACACCATATATTTT. Its protein product is CASSLGSSGVSGNTIYF. Filled out from reference TRBV5-1 and TRBJ1-3, the complete variable domain reads KAGVTQTPRYLIKTRGQQVTLSCSPISGHRSVSWYQQTPGQGLQFLFEYFSETQRNKGNFPGRFSGRQFSNSRSEMNVSTLELGDSALYLCASSLGSSGVSGNTIYFGEGSWLTVV.

Judged by abundance, this clone is medium-sized (0.01 to 0.1%). The chain uses TRBV11-3 and TRBJ1-1; D gene ambiguous. The ends were cut back, 0 bases at V and 1 base at J, with 6 bases in the middle. Germline V gives CDR1 SGHNT, CDR2 YENEEA. CDR3 length: 14 amino acids. The CDR3 loop is CASSLDRGNTEAFF. For the CDR3, the DNA is TGTGCCAGCAGCTTAGATCGGGGGAACACTGAAGCTTTCTTT.

This chain links TRBV23-1 with TRBJ2-3; TRBD1 matches at 9 bases. TRBV23-1 qualifies as an ORF whose function is uncertain. The CDR3 has 14 amino acids. Unmatched junction bases numbered 10, after V lost 6 bases and J lost 9 bases. The CDR3 nucleotides are TGCGCCAGCAGCCAAGATTGGGGACAGGGAACGCAGTATTTT. This encodes CASSQDWGQGTQYF.

V and J are TRBV10-2 and TRBJ2-3; D perhaps matches TRBD2 (6 bases). Trimming took off 4 bases at V and 2 bases at J, with 16 bases between the two ends. Germline CDR1 WSHSY, CDR2 SAAADI. The CDR3 has 16 amino acids. The CDR3 sequence: CASSGAGSTFTDTQYF. The CDR3 DNA sequence: TGCGCCAGCAGTGGGGCCGGGAGTACTTTCACAGATACGCAGTATTTT.

The rearrangement uses TRBV6-8 and TRBJ2-3; 10 bases agree with TRBD2. The CDR3 is made up of 14 amino acids. The V gene end was trimmed by 10 bases and the J gene end by 6 bases; junction bases not matched to a gene: 10. Per germline, CDR1 MNHGY and CDR2 SAAAGT. DNA for the CDR3: TGTGCCATAAGACCCGGGACTAGCGTCGATACGCAGTATTTT. Protein product: CAIRPGTSVDTQYF.

This clone was recorded once. The rearrangement uses TRBV19 and TRBJ1-4; the D is unclear. Trimming shortened V by 4 bases and J by 5 bases, and 11 bases separated the two germline ends. Germline V gene lookup returns CDR1 LNHDA and CDR2 SQIVND (reference sequence). The CDR3 contains 14 residues. The CDR3 spells CASSRRDLNEKLFF. The CDR3 coding sequence is TGTGCCAGTAGTAGACGAGATCTGAATGAAAAACTGTTTTTT.

In its sample, this clone was seen once. The chain carries TRBV6-8 and TRBJ1-5; D is unresolved. Germline values: CDR1 MNHGY, CDR2 SAAAGT. V was shortened by 6 bases and J by 7 bases, with 13 bases between the two germline ends. The CDR3 is made up of 13 amino acids. The CDR3 protein is CASRLQESQPQHF. CDR3 in DNA: TGTGCCAGCAGGCTGCAGGAATCGCAGCCCCAGCATTTT.

In its sample, this clone was seen a few times. The rearrangement joins TRBV6-8 to TRBJ1-2, with TRBD1 as a possible D gene (6 bases). Trimming removed 6 bases at V and 5 bases at J, with 10 bases between. The germline V gene has CDR1 MNHGY and CDR2 SAAAGT. This CDR3 spans 12 amino acids. The CDR3 region has the DNA TGTGCCAGCAGCTCTGACAGGTATGGCTACACCTTC. Translated, it gives CASSSDRYGYTF.

This clone was observed once. The V gene is TRBV18, the J gene TRBJ1-4; D gene unclear. This CDR3 has 15 residues. Germline V gene sequence: CDR1 KGHSH, CDR2 LQKENI. The germline V and J ends were trimmed by 4 bases and 5 bases, with 14 bases remaining between them. In nucleotides, the CDR3 is TGTGCCAGCTCACGCCCGGGCTCCGGAAATGAAAAACTGTTTTTT. Encoded protein: CASSRPGSGNEKLFF. The whole variable domain, filled in from reference TRBV18 and TRBJ1-4, reads NAGVMQNPRHLVRRRGQEARLRCSPMKGHSHVYWYRQLPEEGLKFMVYLQKENIIDESGMPKERFSAEFPKEGPSILRIQQVVRGDSAAYFCASSRPGSGNEKLFFGSGTQLSVL.

This rearrangement joins TRBV10-2 to TRBJ2-7, with TRBD1 identical over 9 bases. J was trimmed by 3 bases and V by 8 bases; bases with no gene match: 5. The CDR3 runs to 13 residues. Germline values: CDR1 WSHSY, CDR2 SAAADI. The CDR3 sequence is CASYRTGVYEQYF. The DNA for the CDR3 is TGCGCCAGCTATAGGACAGGGGTCTACGAGCAGTACTTC.

This clone counts as medium-sized. The J gene is TRBJ1-2, the V gene TRBV12-2; the DNA was not used to check the table's D call, TRBD1. TRBV12-2 is reported as a pseudogene. The CDR3 length is 15 residues. Written as DNA, the CDR3 is TGTGCCAGTACTCCCCAGGGGACAGGCAAAATTGGCTACACCTTC. Protein sequence: CASTPQGTGKIGYTF.

The V call is TRBV6-8, the J call TRBJ1-2; D perhaps matches TRBD1 (6 bases). V dropped 6 bases and J dropped 7 bases, with 15 bases sitting between them. The CDR3 totals 13 residues. Per the germline V gene, CDR1 is MNHGY and CDR2 is SAAAGT. The CDR3 here is CASRNTGSGGYTF. The CDR3 DNA follows: TGTGCCAGCAGAAATACAGGGTCAGGTGGCTACACCTTC.

The chain employs TRBV6-8 and TRBJ1-5, with 8 bases fitting TRBD1. V trimming: 5 bases; J trimming: 7 bases; junction bases outside the gene matches: 10. The V gene's germline CDR1 is MNHGY and CDR2 SAAAGT. The CDR3 runs to 15 residues. The chain's CDR3 is CASSPSDRESQPQHF. The CDR3 DNA reads as TGTGCCAGCAGTCCCTCGGACAGGGAGTCCCAGCCCCAGCATTTT.

In its sample, this clone is large. This chain connects TRBV11-3 to TRBJ2-7; 12 bases are shared with TRBD1. Looked up from germline, CDR1 is SGHNT and CDR2 is YENEEA. This CDR3 comprises 15 residues. J lost 2 bases, V lost 5 bases, and 4 bases had no gene match. The CDR3 protein is CASSTGTGGAYEQYF. Here the CDR3 DNA reads TGTGCCAGCAGCACAGGGACAGGGGGCGCCTACGAGCAGTACTTC.

The V call is TRBV6-8, the J call TRBJ1-3; D unresolved. Germline V gene data show CDR1 as MNHGY and CDR2 as SAAAGT. This CDR3 comprises 15 residues. Trimming cost V 6 bases and J 1 base, with 13 bases left between them. DNA for the CDR3: TGTGCCAGCAGGACCGCAGTGGAATCTGGAAACACCATATATTTT. Translation gives CASRTAVESGNTIYF.

The gene calls are TRBV15 and TRBJ1-1, with D tentatively TRBD1 (6 bases). CDR3 size: 15 residues. V was clipped by 5 bases and J by 1 base, with 14 bases between them. CDR1 and CDR2 from the germline V gene are LNHNV and YYDKDF (reference sequence). In DNA form, the CDR3 reads TGTGCCACCAGCCCGTCTAGGGGGGGGAACACTGAAGCTTTCTTT. It translates to CATSPSRGGNTEAFF.

The rearrangement links TRBV7-7 to TRBJ2-1; tentative D call: TRBD1 (6 bases). Germline assignment: CDR1 SSHAT and CDR2 FNYEAQ (reference sequence). CDR3 length: 14 residues. Trimming pared 6 bases from V and 14 bases from J, leaving 23 bases between. CDR3 DNA: TGTGCCAGCAGAAATACCATTGGGGGCGGCAGGGAGTTCTTC. As protein: CASRNTIGGGREFF.

This clone has just a few counts. The chain links TRBV28 to TRBJ1-5; unclear D gene. The V gene's germline CDR1 is MDHEN and CDR2 SYDVKM. The CDR3 is made up of 14 amino acids. The ends were cut back, 3 bases at V and 1 base at J, with 7 bases in the middle. The CDR3 DNA sequence: TGTGCCAGCAGTTTTCGGGGAAGCAATCAGCCCCAGCATTTT. This gives the protein CASSFRGSNQPQHF.

V gene TRBV15 combines with J gene TRBJ2-5, with 9 bases fitting TRBD2. V dropped 9 bases and J dropped 1; count of bases not matched to a gene: 12. Germline lookup yields CDR1 LNHNV and CDR2 YYDKDF (reference sequence). The CDR3 length is 16 residues. The CDR3 protein is CATRWAGGPGQETQYF. The CDR3 DNA reads TGTGCCACTCGTTGGGCGGGAGGGCCCGGCCAAGAGACCCAGTACTTC.

The DNA of the CDR3 is TGCGCCAGCAGCTTAGGACTGAACACTGAAGCTTTCTTT. Encoded protein: CASSLGLNTEAFF. This chain links TRBV23-1 with TRBJ1-1; D unresolved. TRBV23-1 is sorted into the ORF group, with uncertain function. V was pared by 6 bases and J by 0 bases, with 8 bases between. This CDR3 spans 13 amino acids.

The genes are TRBV10-2 and TRBJ2-3, with 9 bases aligning to TRBD2. The ends lost 3 bases at V and 3 bases at J; junction bases unmatched: 10. CDR3 length: 17 residues. Germline CDR1 WSHSY, CDR2 SAAADI. The CDR3 is CASSEDRLAGITDTQYF. The CDR3 DNA follows: TGCGCCAGCAGTGAAGACCGTCTAGCGGGAATTACAGATACGCAGTATTTT.

This chain connects TRBV28 to TRBJ1-5; 8 bases are shared with TRBD1. The CDR3 totals 15 residues. Trimming took 7 bases from V and 3 from J; bases not matched to a gene: 8. Germline V gives CDR1 MDHEN, CDR2 SYDVKM. DNA of the CDR3: TGTGCCAGCACCCTTAGACAGGGGTACAATCAGCCCCAGCATTTT. Protein: CASTLRQGYNQPQHF.

The chain has TRBV6-8 and TRBJ2-1; no clear D gene. From germline, CDR1 is MNHGY and CDR2 SAAAGT. The CDR3 covers 13 residues. V was shortened by 0 bases and J by 2 bases, with 2 bases between the two germline ends. In DNA, the CDR3 is TGTGCCAGCAGTTACTCGACCTACAATGAGCAGTTCTTC. Translation gives CASSYSTYNEQFF.

This clone was detected only a few times. The gene calls are TRBV19 and TRBJ2-2; D might be TRBD1 (5 bases). The CDR3 is 16 amino acids. Germline assignment: CDR1 LNHDA and CDR2 SQIVND (reference sequence). Trimming shortened V by 5 bases and J by 0 bases, and 13 bases separated the two germline ends. The CDR3 loop reads CASSLMTQANTGELFF. The CDR3 DNA is TGTGCCAGTAGTCTGATGACACAGGCGAACACCGGGGAGCTGTTTTTT.